The sequence of this T cell receptor (beta chain) was determined in a study of CD4 T cells in relation to SARS-CoV-2 and coronaviruses. The protocol was immunoSEQ multiplex PCR, while the TCRdb copy is restricted to in-frame clones and leaves out a portion. The sample has 58,000 or so clones, approximately 90% seen once. Germline-derived CDR1 and CDR2 are MNHEY and SVGAGI. Germline trimming cut 4 bases from V and 2 bases from J; bases unmatched to any gene: 3. The CDR3 is 15 residues long. The source is an adult with COVID-19. The sequenced sample was naive CD4+ T cells from PBMCs. The subset was: naive CD4+ T cells isolated by negative enrichment. The chain employs TRBV6-5 and TRBJ2-2; 8 nucleotides agree with TRBD2. CDR3 nucleotides: TGTGCCAGCAGTTCCTTAGCGGGAAACACCGGGGAGCTGTTTTTT. Translated, it gives CASSSLAGNTGELFF.